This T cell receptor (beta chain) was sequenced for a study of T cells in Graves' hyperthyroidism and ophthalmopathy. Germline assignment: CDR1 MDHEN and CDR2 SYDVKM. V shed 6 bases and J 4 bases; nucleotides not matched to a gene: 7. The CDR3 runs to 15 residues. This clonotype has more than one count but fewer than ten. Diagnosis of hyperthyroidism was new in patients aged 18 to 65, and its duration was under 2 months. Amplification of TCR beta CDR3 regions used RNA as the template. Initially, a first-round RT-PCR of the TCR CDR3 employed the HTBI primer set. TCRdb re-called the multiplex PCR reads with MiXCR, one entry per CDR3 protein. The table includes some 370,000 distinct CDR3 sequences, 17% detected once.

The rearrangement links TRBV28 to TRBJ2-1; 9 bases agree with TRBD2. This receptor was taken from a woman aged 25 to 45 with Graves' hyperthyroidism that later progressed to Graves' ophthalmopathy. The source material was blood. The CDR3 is CASSSAGGLYNEQFF. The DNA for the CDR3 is TGTGCCAGCAGCAGTGCGGGGGGGCTTTACAATGAGCAGTTCTTC. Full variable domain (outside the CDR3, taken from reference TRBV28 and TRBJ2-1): DVKVTQSSRYLVKRTGEKVFLECVQDMDHENMFWYRQDPGLGLRLIYFSYDVKMKEKGDIPEGYSVSREKKERFSLILESASTNQTSMYLCASSSAGGLYNEQFFGPGTRLTVL.